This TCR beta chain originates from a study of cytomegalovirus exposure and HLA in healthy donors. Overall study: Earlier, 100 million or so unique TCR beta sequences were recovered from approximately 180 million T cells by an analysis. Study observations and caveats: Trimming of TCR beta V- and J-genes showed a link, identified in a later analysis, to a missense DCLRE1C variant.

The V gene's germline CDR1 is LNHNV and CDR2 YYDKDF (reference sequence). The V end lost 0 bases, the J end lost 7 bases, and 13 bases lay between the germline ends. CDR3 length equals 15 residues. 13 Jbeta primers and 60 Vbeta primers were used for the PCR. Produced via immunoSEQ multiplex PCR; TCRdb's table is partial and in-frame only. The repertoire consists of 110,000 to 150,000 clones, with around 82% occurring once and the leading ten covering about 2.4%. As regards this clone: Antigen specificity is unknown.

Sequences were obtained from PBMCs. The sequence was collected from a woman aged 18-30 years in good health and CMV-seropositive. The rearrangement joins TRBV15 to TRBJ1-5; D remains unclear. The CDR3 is CATSRDSSLLQPQHF. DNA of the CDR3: TGTGCCACCAGCAGAGATAGCTCCCTGCTGCAGCCCCAGCATTTT.